This T cell receptor (beta chain) emerged from a study of CD8+ T cells in alopecia areata. Study-level points and caveats: There were also resident alphabeta T cells of normal skin sequenced in scalp samples. Lesional scalp displayed greater clonality than normal scalp, most notably in alopecia totalis/universalis.

About this clone: Antigen specificity is unknown. The gene symbols are mouse symbols. Read data end 4 residues before the CDR3 end; the end is taken from the germline J gene.

There are 17 residues in the CDR3. Germline CDR1 and CDR2: NSQYPW and LRSPGD (reference sequence). The authors extracted RNA and reverse transcribed it into cDNA as the sequencing template. Repertoires were generated with immunoSEQ multiplex PCR, while TCRdb's copy carries only in-frame clones and drops some. The table lists 90,000 to 130,000 clones, with no singletons. This receptor was identified in a C3H/HeJ mouse with alopecia areata. MHC haplotype here: H2-k. This chain joins TRBV1 and TRBJ2-4, with TRBD2 matching 7 bases. Sequencing was performed on lesional skin. The sequenced CDR3 bases are TGCACCTGCAGTGCAGATCCTGGGCTGGGGGTTCAGAAC. Its protein is CTCSADPGLGVQN. Given in full, the CDR3 is CTCSADPGLGVQNTLYF.